Each of the 8 T cell receptor beta chains below was sequenced from the same sample in a study of shared clonotypes between healthy human individuals. The method was immunoSEQ multiplex PCR; TCRdb's version includes in-frame clones alone and lacks a portion of them. The sample consists of a few hundred thousand clones, 70% to 80% of them appearing once. The specimen was PBMCs. Receptors originate from a woman aged 40 to 50 in good health. Some clones in this sample may be carry-over from other donors' samples.

The chain carries TRBV5-4 and TRBJ2-3; 8 bases map to TRBD2. Germline V gene sequence: CDR1 SGHNT, CDR2 YYREEE (reference sequence). The J segment lost 3 bases and the V segment lost 4 bases, leaving 7 bases of the junction unmatched. CDR3 length: 15 residues. The CDR3 bases are TGTGCCAGCAGCCAGCTCGCGGGGGGTACAGATACGCAGTATTTT. Protein sequence: CASSQLAGGTDTQYF.

This clone appeared once. The rearrangement uses TRBV5-1 and TRBJ2-2; 9 bases line up with TRBD2. The CDR3 consists of 17 residues. In germline, CDR1 is SGHRS, CDR2 YFSETQ. V shed 2 bases, J shed 6 bases, and the junction held 11 bases outside the gene matches. CDR3 nucleotide sequence: TGCGCCAGCAGCTTCTCCTCCGGGACTAGCAGAGCCGGGGAGCTGTTTTTT. Translation gives CASSFSSGTSRAGELFF.

This clone is a singleton in its sample. The sample contains more than one DNA sequence encoding this CDR3. The CDR3 sequence: CASRSSTDTQYF. CDR3 DNA sequence: TGTGCCAGCCGGTCAAGTACAGATACGCAGTATTTT. The chain couples TRBV28 to TRBJ2-3; D uncertain. The V end lost 8 bases, the J end lost 3 bases, and 9 bases lay between the germline ends. Germline lookup yields CDR1 MDHEN and CDR2 SYDVKM. This CDR3 comprises 12 residues.

This clone was counted only a few times. V and J are TRBV7-3 and TRBJ2-6; D possibly uses TRBD1 or TRBD2 (5 bases each). Germline CDR1 and CDR2: SGHTA and FQGTGA. Deletions cut 5 bases from V and 3 bases from J, with 17 bases between. This CDR3 has 17 residues. As DNA, the CDR3 is TGTGCCAGCAGCCACGGGAAGGGGCGGTATGGGGCCAACGTCCTGACTTTC. Amino acid sequence: CASSHGKGRYGANVLTF. Supplemented by reference TRBV7-3 and TRBJ2-6, the full variable domain reads GAGVSQTPSNKVTEKGKYVELRCDPISGHTALYWYRQSLGQGPEFLIYFQGTGAADDSGLPNDRFFAVRPEGSVSTLKIQRTERGDSAVYLCASSHGKGRYGANVLTFGAGSRLTVL.

The chain employs TRBV1 and TRBJ2-1; no check of the table's D call, TRBD2, against the DNA was made. TRBV1 corresponds to a pseudogene. The CDR3 has 18 amino acids. CDR3: CTSSFETSGRVPYNEQFF. The CDR3 region has the DNA TGCACCAGCAGTTTTGAGACTAGCGGGAGGGTCCCCTACAATGAGCAGTTCTTC.

The chain is built from TRBV7-3 and TRBJ2-2; D possibly corresponds to TRBD1 (6 bases). Per germline, CDR1 SGHTA and CDR2 FQGTGA. V was clipped by 5 bases and J by 2 bases, with 12 bases between them. This CDR3 has 15 residues. CDR3 protein: CASSPDSANTGELFF. The CDR3 DNA reads TGTGCCAGCAGCCCGGACAGCGCCAACACCGGGGAGCTGTTTTTT.

This sequence joins TRBV14 and TRBJ2-1; tentative D call: TRBD2 (5 bases). The CDR3 runs 18 residues. Deletions cut 0 bases from V and 2 bases from J, with 17 bases between. Germline assignment: CDR1 SGHDN and CDR2 FVKESK. CDR3 nucleotide sequence: TGTGCCAGCAGCCAAGATGGTTATAGCGACTATACCTACAATGAGCAGTTCTTC. Protein product: CASSQDGYSDYTYNEQFF.

Here the CDR3 DNA reads TGTGCCAGCAGCCACCCAGGGGGGAATGAAAAACTGTTTTTT. This encodes CASSHPGGNEKLFF. This sequence joins TRBV4-2 and TRBJ1-4; TRBD1 matches at 7 bases. Looked up from germline, CDR1 is LGHNA and CDR2 is YNFKEQ. The CDR3 length is 14 residues. J was trimmed by 5 bases and V by 3 bases; bases with no gene match: 3.